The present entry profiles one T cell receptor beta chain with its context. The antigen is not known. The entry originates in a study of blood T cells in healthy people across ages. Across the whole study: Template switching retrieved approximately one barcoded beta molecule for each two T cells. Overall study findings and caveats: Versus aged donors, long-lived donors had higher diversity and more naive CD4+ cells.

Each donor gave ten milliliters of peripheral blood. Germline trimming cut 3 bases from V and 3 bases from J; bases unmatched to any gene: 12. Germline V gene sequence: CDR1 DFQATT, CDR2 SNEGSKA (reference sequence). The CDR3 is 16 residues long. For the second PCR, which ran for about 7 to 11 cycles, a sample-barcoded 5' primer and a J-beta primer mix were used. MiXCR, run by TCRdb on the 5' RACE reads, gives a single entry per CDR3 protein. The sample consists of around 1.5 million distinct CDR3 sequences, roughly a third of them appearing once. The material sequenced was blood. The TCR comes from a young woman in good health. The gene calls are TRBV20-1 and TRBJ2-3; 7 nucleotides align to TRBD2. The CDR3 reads CSARWAGAIGTDTQYF. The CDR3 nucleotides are TGCAGTGCTAGGTGGGCGGGAGCTATTGGAACAGATACGCAGTATTTT.